The present TCR beta chain was sequenced within a study of blood T cell repertoires in COVID-19. Background on the study: From the United States, Italy and Spain came samples of acute and convalescent COVID-19. T cells, B-cell-depleted T cells, or PBMCs provided the cDNA or gDNA that served as material.

TCRdb's table, derived via immunoSEQ multiplex PCR, lists solely in-frame clones and lacks some. The top ten clones hold around 0.9% of a sample with approximately 480,000 clones, roughly 89% of them seen once. Germline CDR1 and CDR2: SNHLY and FYNNEI. The CDR3 length is 16 residues. V was pared by 6 bases and J by 1 base, with 18 bases between. The sequencing sample was made of peripheral blood. The source of this sequence is a man aged 18 to 35 with COVID-19, enrolled during active disease. The gene calls are TRBV2 and TRBJ2-5, with D possibly TRBD2 on 6 matching bases. This CDR3 is CASSRRGRGIQETQYF. The CDR3 bases are TGTGCCAGCAGCCGGAGGGGCCGGGGGATCCAAGAGACCCAGTACTTC.